Below, 32 T cell receptor beta chains from the same sample are listed, as sequenced in a study of blood T cell repertoires in COVID-19. Clones were read by immunoSEQ multiplex PCR, and TCRdb kept only the in-frame ones, dropping some. Of about 100,000 clones listed, about 90% are singletons. The specimen sequenced was peripheral blood. The receptors stem from a man between 18 and 29 years old with acute or convalescent COVID-19.

The V gene is TRBV7-8, the J gene TRBJ1-1, with 7 bases matching TRBD1. This CDR3 has 14 amino acids. With V trimmed by 5 bases and J by 1 base, 4 bases remained unmatched. The V gene's germline CDR1 is SGHVS and CDR2 FQNEAQ. The CDR3 is CASSGGQANTEAFF. The CDR3 nucleotides read TGTGCCAGCAGCGGTGGACAGGCGAACACTGAAGCTTTCTTT.

The chain carries TRBV2 and TRBJ2-7; D might be TRBD2 (7 bases). Germline CDR1 is SNHLY and CDR2 is FYNNEI. The CDR3 consists of 15 residues. V was shortened by 7 bases and J by 0 bases, with 16 bases between the two germline ends. The CDR3: CASKPAGALSYEQYF. The CDR3 DNA sequence: TGTGCCAGCAAGCCGGCGGGGGCTCTCTCCTACGAGCAGTACTTC.

The chain has TRBV12-3 or TRBV12-4 and TRBJ2-7, with 8 bases aligning to TRBD1. The CDR3 loop spans 11 amino acids. Trimming removed 8 bases from V and 6 bases from J; junction bases left unmatched: 3. The CDR3 DNA reads as TGTGCCAGCGGGGACAGGCTCGAGCAGTACTTC. Translation: CASGDRLEQYF.

The CDR3 DNA sequence: TGTGCCAGTACCCGCAGGAGCGGGGGGAATTATGGCTACACCTTC. This translates into CASTRRSGGNYGYTF. The chain joins TRBV19 to TRBJ1-2; D possibly corresponds to TRBD1 (5 bases). The CDR3 consists of 15 residues. Trimming stripped 7 bases from V and 5 bases from J, with 20 bases between. CDR1 and CDR2 (germline): LNHDA, SQIVND (reference sequence).

The chain carries TRBV2 and TRBJ1-5; 7 bases fit TRBD1. CDR1 SNHLY and CDR2 FYNNEI come from the germline V gene. J lost 1 base, V lost 6 bases, and 3 bases had no gene match. The CDR3 runs to 14 residues. DNA of the CDR3: TGTGCCAGCAGCACGGGACAGAGCAATCAGCCCCAGCATTTT. Residues: CASSTGQSNQPQHF.

The genes are TRBV4-1 and TRBJ2-5; 16 bases fit TRBD2. CDR1 MGHRA and CDR2 YSYEKL come from the germline V gene. There are 17 residues in the CDR3. The V segment lost 3 bases and the J segment 3 bases; nucleotides outside the gene matches: 4. This CDR3 is CASSQGLAGGPEETQYF. CDR3 sequence (DNA): TGCGCCAGCAGCCAGGGACTAGCGGGAGGGCCGGAAGAGACCCAGTACTTC.

As DNA, the CDR3 is TGTGCCAGCAGCTTGTCCCGGGACAGGGGGGTCTATGGCTACACCTTC. Encoded protein: CASSLSRDRGVYGYTF. V and J are TRBV7-6 and TRBJ1-2; 11 bases are a match to TRBD1. In germline, CDR1 is SGHVS, CDR2 FNYEAQ. This CDR3 is built from 16 residues. V shed 3 bases and J 4 bases; nucleotides not matched to a gene: 7. The variable domain in full, with the rest retrieved from reference TRBV7-6 and TRBJ1-2, is GAGVSQSPRYKVTKRGQDVALRCDPISGHVSLYWYRQALGQGPEFLTYFNYEAQQDKSGLPNDRFSAERPEGSISTLTIQRTEQRDSAMYRCASSLSRDRGVYGYTFGSGTRLTVV.

This chain links TRBV27 with TRBJ2-7, with TRBD2 as a possible D gene (6 bases). The CDR3 runs to 16 residues. CDR1 is MNHEY, CDR2 SMNVEV, per germline (reference sequence). V lost 6 bases and J 0 bases, leaving 18 bases between the germline ends. The CDR3 DNA sequence: TGTGCCAGCAGATCATATAGCGGTCCTAGCTCCTACGAGCAGTACTTC. It translates to CASRSYSGPSSYEQYF.

The chain's CDR3 is CASSLDVGSNEKLFF. In DNA form, the CDR3 reads TGCGCCAGCAGCCTAGACGTTGGATCTAATGAAAAACTGTTTTTT. The J gene is TRBJ1-4, the V gene TRBV5-1; no clear D gene. Germline values: CDR1 SGHRS, CDR2 YFSETQ. The CDR3 sequence is 15 residues long. The V gene lost 4 bases and the J gene lost 3 bases, with 13 bases spanning the gap.

The chain has TRBV2 and TRBJ1-1, with D perhaps matching TRBD1 (6 bases). The CDR3 extends over 13 amino acids. Trimming removed 1 base from V and 6 bases from J, with 9 bases in between. Germline-derived CDR1 and CDR2 are SNHLY and FYNNEI. CDR3 residues: CASSEGRGAEAFF. In nucleotides, the CDR3 is TGTGCCAGCAGTGAAGGCAGGGGAGCTGAAGCTTTCTTT.

The chain is built from TRBV7-9 and TRBJ1-4; 9 nucleotides line up with TRBD1. Germline values: CDR1 SEHNR, CDR2 FQNEAQ (reference sequence). V trimming: 2 bases; J trimming: 8 bases; junction bases outside the gene matches: 9. This CDR3 has 16 amino acids. The CDR3 nucleotides are TGTGCCAGCAGCTTATATGAGGGACAGGGAGCGGAAAAACTGTTTTTT. It yields the protein CASSLYEGQGAEKLFF. The entire variable domain, with the rest obtained from reference TRBV7-9 and TRBJ1-4, is as follows: DTGVSQNPRHKITKRGQNVTFRCDPISEHNRLYWYRQTLGQGPEFLTYFQNEAQLEKSRLLSDRFSAERPKGSFSTLEIQRTEQGDSAMYLCASSLYEGQGAEKLFFGSGTQLSVL.

The chain is built from TRBV2 and TRBJ2-3; the match to TRBD1 covers 9 bases. The CDR3 has 16 residues. After removal of 6 bases from V and 3 bases from J, the junction contained 10 bases not matched to a gene. CDR1 is SNHLY, CDR2 FYNNEI, per germline. CDR3 sequence reads: CASRNRRDRATDTQYF. In nucleotides, the CDR3 is TGTGCCAGCAGAAACCGTCGGGACAGGGCGACAGATACGCAGTATTTT.

The CDR3 DNA reads TGTGCCAGTACCGTCCTCGCGAACACCGGGGAGCTGTTTTTT. It codes for CASTVLANTGELFF. This chain joins TRBV19 and TRBJ2-2, with D hard to call. The CDR3 contains 14 residues. Germline V gives CDR1 LNHDA, CDR2 SQIVND (reference sequence). The V end lost 7 bases, the J end lost 0 bases, and 9 bases lay between the germline ends.

The rearrangement uses TRBV2 and TRBJ1-6, with D possibly being TRBD1 (5 bases). Per germline, CDR1 SNHLY and CDR2 FYNNEI. This CDR3 region has 14 residues. Trimming stripped 2 bases from V and 8 bases from J, with 10 bases between. In nucleotides, the CDR3 is TGTGCCAGCAGTGAACGCGGGGCTGATTCACCCCTCCACTTT. This encodes CASSERGADSPLHF.

The rearrangement uses TRBV5-1 and TRBJ1-1, with 7 bases matching TRBD1. CDR1 SGHRS and CDR2 YFSETQ come from the germline V gene. The CDR3 is made up of 13 amino acids. Trimming cost V 9 bases and J 5 bases; bases outside gene matches: 10. CDR3 sequence reads: CATKTGVGTEAFF. CDR3 bases: TGCGCCACTAAAACAGGGGTTGGAACTGAAGCTTTCTTT.

The rearrangement links TRBV5-1 to TRBJ1-2; a possible D gene is TRBD1 (5 bases). CDR3 length: 13 residues. The germline V gene encodes CDR1 SGHRS and CDR2 YFSETQ. V dropped 5 bases and J dropped 4 bases, with 12 bases sitting between them. CDR3 in amino acids: CASSPGGTYGYTF. The CDR3, as DNA: TGCGCCAGCAGTCCAGGAGGGACCTATGGCTACACCTTC.

In this sample, this clone is medium-sized (0.01 to 0.1%). V and J are TRBV6-5 and TRBJ1-2, with D possibly being TRBD1 (6 bases). Germline V gene lookup returns CDR1 MNHEY and CDR2 SVGAGI. This CDR3 is built from 13 residues. The germline V and J ends were trimmed by 8 bases and 1 base, with 11 bases remaining between them. CDR3: CASLQGYNYGYTF. In nucleotides, the CDR3 is TGTGCCAGCCTCCAGGGGTATAACTATGGCTACACCTTC.

This chain connects TRBV13 to TRBJ1-1, with D perhaps matching TRBD1 (6 bases). Germline V gives CDR1 PRHDT, CDR2 FYEKMQ (reference sequence). V was shortened by 5 bases and J by 2 bases, with 15 bases between the two germline ends. The CDR3 consists of 15 residues. The CDR3 bases are TGTGCCAGCAGCATCTACTCACAGGGCAACACTGAAGCTTTCTTT. Encoded protein: CASSIYSQGNTEAFF.

This rearrangement joins TRBV30 to TRBJ2-5; TRBD1 might be the D (6 bases). The CDR3 length is 12 residues. The germline V and J ends were trimmed by 0 bases and 5 bases, with 7 bases remaining between them. Germline V lookup: CDR1 GTSNPN, CDR2 SVGIG (reference sequence). The CDR3 DNA sequence: TGTGCCTGGAGTGTGGGGGCGGAGACCCAGTACTTC. Translated, it gives CAWSVGAETQYF.

This chain uses TRBV19 with TRBJ1-1; 7 bases are a match to TRBD1. The CDR3 consists of 14 residues. Germline V CDR1 and CDR2: LNHDA, SQIVND (reference sequence). J gave up 3 bases and V 6 bases, and 7 bases lay outside the gene matches. CDR3 sequence reads: CASSASGQYTEAFF. Here the CDR3 DNA reads TGTGCCAGTAGCGCATCGGGACAGTACACTGAAGCTTTCTTT.

The chain uses TRBV25-1 and TRBJ1-6; D unclear. The germline gives CDR1 MGHDK, CDR2 SYGVNS. This CDR3 region has 16 residues. Trimming left V 3 bases short and J 6 bases short, with 15 bases between. The CDR3 DNA reads as TGTGCCAGCAGTGACTCGAGGGTGATTTTTAATTCACCCCTCCACTTT. Translation gives CASSDSRVIFNSPLHF.

The chain employs TRBV7-8 and TRBJ1-5; D is unclear. V was pared by 7 bases and J by 0 bases, with 10 bases between. Germline V gene data show CDR1 as SGHVS and CDR2 as FQNEAQ. The CDR3 is 14 residues long. CDR3 nucleotides: TGTGCCAGCAACCAATTCTATAGCAATCAGCCCCAGCATTTT. This encodes CASNQFYSNQPQHF.

This clone came up once. The chain carries TRBV6-5 and TRBJ1-3, with D unclear. CDR1 and CDR2 from the germline V gene are MNHEY and SVGAGI. V lost 8 bases, J lost 0 bases, and 11 bases lay in between. The CDR3 extends over 14 amino acids. The CDR3 spells CASLRAYSGNTIYF. In DNA, the CDR3 is TGTGCCAGCTTGAGGGCATACTCTGGAAACACCATATATTTT.

The V gene is TRBV7-9, the J gene TRBJ2-1; 8 bases agree with TRBD1. The CDR3 length is 16 residues. The J segment lost 3 bases and the V segment lost 5 bases, leaving 9 bases of the junction unmatched. Germline lookup yields CDR1 SEHNR and CDR2 FQNEAQ (reference sequence). In nucleotides, the CDR3 is TGTGCCAGCAGCCCGAGGGGACAGGTTCTCTACAATGAGCAGTTCTTC. Protein sequence: CASSPRGQVLYNEQFF.

This clone was detected a few times. The rearrangement uses TRBV5-1 and TRBJ2-7, with 9 bases aligning to TRBD2. The CDR3 has 16 residues. V was clipped by 4 bases and J by 1 base; unmatched bases: 9. Germline CDR1 SGHRS, CDR2 YFSETQ. CDR3 in DNA: TGCGCCAGCAGCGCCCCGACTAGCGGACCGTCCTACGAGCAGTACTTC. It specifies CASSAPTSGPSYEQYF.

The J gene is TRBJ1-1, the V gene TRBV5-6, with D maybe TRBD1 (5 bases). V was clipped by 3 bases and J by 6 bases, with 12 bases between them. Germline CDR1 and CDR2: SGHDT and YYEEEE. The CDR3 is made up of 13 amino acids. This CDR3 reads CASSSGLVAEAFF. CDR3 DNA sequence: TGTGCCAGCAGCTCAGGGTTAGTGGCTGAAGCTTTCTTT. The variable domain in full, completed from reference TRBV5-6 and TRBJ1-1, reads DAGVTQSPTHLIKTRGQQVTLRCSPKSGHDTVSWYQQALGQGPQFIFQYYEEEERQRGNFPDRFSGHQFPNYSSELNVNALLLGDSALYLCASSSGLVAEAFFGQGTRLTVV.

The J gene is TRBJ1-5, the V gene TRBV5-6, with 8 bases aligning to TRBD1. This CDR3 is 16 amino acids long. In germline, CDR1 is SGHDT, CDR2 YYEEEE. The J segment lost 6 bases and the V segment lost 1 base, leaving 9 bases of the junction unmatched. The CDR3 nucleotides read TGTGCCAGCAGCTTGCGACCAACAGGGGGAAGTCAGCCCCAGCATTTT. It is translated as CASSLRPTGGSQPQHF.

The J gene is TRBJ1-2, the V gene TRBV27, with D perhaps matching TRBD1 (6 bases). Trimming pared 8 bases from V and 3 bases from J, leaving 19 bases between. CDR1 is MNHEY, CDR2 SMNVEV, per germline (reference sequence). CDR3 size: 15 residues. The CDR3 loop reads CASRPGGGFYYGYTF. The DNA of the CDR3 is TGTGCCAGCCGACCCGGGGGGGGCTTTTACTATGGCTACACCTTC.

The chain couples TRBV5-4 to TRBJ2-2; tentative D call: TRBD2 (6 bases). The CDR3 sequence is 16 residues long. The germline V gene has CDR1 SGHNT and CDR2 YYREEE (reference sequence). V was cut by 6 bases and J by 4 bases, with 19 bases left in between. The CDR3 sequence: CASTHRLELGTGELFF. For the CDR3, the DNA is TGTGCCAGCACCCACAGACTAGAGCTGGGCACCGGGGAGCTGTTTTTT.

The V call is TRBV27, the J call TRBJ1-5, with a possible D match to TRBD1 (5 bases). The CDR3 has 18 amino acids. The V end was cut by 6 bases, the J end by 0 bases, with 21 bases between. The germline gives CDR1 MNHEY, CDR2 SMNVEV (reference sequence). CDR3 nucleotide sequence: TGTGCCAGCAGCGCAACCGGGACTTTACTTTATAGCAATCAGCCCCAGCATTTT. Translated, it gives CASSATGTLLYSNQPQHF.

This chain uses TRBV9 with TRBJ2-5; 7 nucleotides line up with TRBD1. Germline assignment: CDR1 SGDLS and CDR2 YYNGEE. The CDR3 has 14 amino acids. V lost 1 base, J lost 8 bases, and 8 bases stayed unmatched. CDR3 bases: TGTGCCAGCAGCGTAAGCAGAGGGGGCGAAACCCAGTACTTC. Translating it yields CASSVSRGGETQYF.

This rearrangement joins TRBV24-1 to TRBJ2-5; possible D gene TRBD1, 5 bases. The CDR3 sequence is 15 residues long. Germline values: CDR1 KGHDR, CDR2 SFDVKD. V lost 9 bases to trimming and J lost 4 bases, with 20 bases between them. The CDR3 DNA sequence: TGTGCCACCTCCCTGACCCAGGGTCTGGGAGAGACCCAGTACTTC. This gives the protein CATSLTQGLGETQYF.